This T cell receptor beta chain was profiled in a study of CD8 T cells in ankylosing spondylitis. Regarding the study as a whole: The authors reported significant enrichment of disease-linked clones in matched ankylosing spondylitis synovial fluid. CD8+ disease-linked clones were present at relatively low frequencies in blood.

TCRdb reprocessed the 5' RACE reads with MiXCR, giving one entry per CDR3 protein. The repertoire includes more than 250,000 distinct CDR3 sequences, 9.5% to 13% of them detected once, and around 10% sits in the top ten. The CDR3 has 16 residues. The germline V gene has CDR1 SGHRS and CDR2 YFSETQ. Trimming took off 3 bases at V and 6 bases at J, with 18 bases between the two ends. Ten or more counts support this clonotype. What it binds is unknown. This rearrangement joins TRBV5-1 to TRBJ2-2; D is unclear. The sample taken for sequencing was blood, either unsorted or a sorted T cell fraction (not recorded which). The sequence came from a female donor with ankylosing spondylitis or in good health (not recorded which). The CDR3 reads CASSSAFGYLPGELFF. CDR3 DNA sequence: TGCGCCAGCAGCTCGGCCTTCGGGTATTTGCCCGGGGAGCTGTTTTTT.